Listed below are T cell receptor beta chains from one sample, sequenced in a study of post-analysis software for immune sequencing data. MiXCR was run by TCRdb on the PCR reads, yielding one entry per CDR3 protein. Of 650,000 to 850,000 distinct CDR3 sequences in the sample, around 53% were seen once. The sample taken for sequencing was blood. The receptors were sampled from a girl aged 5 to 17 with multiple sclerosis. The CDR3 runs from the conserved cysteine through the conserved F or W. The D gene is left open where the match is weak. Clone size is not always given. Where it is, it says once, few, many or a class for expanded clones.

J	V	D	size	CDR3	DNA
TRBJ1-2	TRBV25-1	TRBD1	-	CASSGQGGTENYGYTF	TGTGCCAGCAGTGGCCAGGGGGGGACAGAAAACTATGGCTACACCTTC
TRBJ1-1	TRBV20-1	TRBD1	-	CSASRGQGSTEAFF	TGCAGTGCTAGCAGGGGGCAGGGGAGCACTGAAGCTTTCTTT
TRBJ2-1	TRBV9	-	few	CASSVATGADSYNEQFF	TGTGCCAGCAGCGTAGCTACGGGCGCCGACTCCTACAATGAGCAGTTCTTC
TRBJ2-7	TRBV6-2/TRBV6-3	-	-	CASNGGTYEQYF	TGTGCCAGCAATGGTGGGACCTACGAGCAGTACTTC
TRBJ2-7	TRBV7-9	TRBD2	few	CASSPLAGNEQYF	TGTGCCAGCAGCCCACTAGCGGGAAACGAGCAGTACTTC
TRBJ1-6	TRBV9	TRBD1	-	CASSDRGTGGSPLHF	TGTGCCAGCAGCGACAGAGGGACAGGGGGTTCACCCCTCCACTTT
TRBJ2-1	TRBV18	TRBD1	-	CASSPWLTGGENEQFF	TGTGCCAGCTCACCTTGGTTGACAGGGGGAGAAAATGAGCAGTTCTTC
TRBJ1-1	TRBV10-3	TRBD1	-	CAISATTGGTEAFF	TGTGCCATCAGTGCAACGACAGGGGGAACTGAAGCTTTCTTT
TRBJ2-7	TRBV6-5	-	-	CASSYYLGHSYEQYF	TGTGCCAGCAGTTATTATCTGGGGCACTCCTACGAGCAGTACTTC
TRBJ2-3	TRBV29-1	TRBD1	-	CSVESDRVGDTQYF	TGCAGCGTTGAATCGGACAGGGTAGGAGATACGCAGTATTTT
TRBJ2-7	TRBV12-3/TRBV12-4	-	few	CASSLRHEYEQYF	TGTGCCAGCAGTTTGCGACACGAGTACGAGCAGTACTTC
TRBJ1-4	TRBV2	-	-	CASSEQATNEKLFF	TGTGCCAGCAGTGAGCAGGCAACTAATGAAAAACTGTTTTTT
TRBJ2-7	TRBV15	-	-	CATSRARAIDEQYF	TGTGCCACCAGCAGAGCCCGGGCCATTGACGAGCAGTACTTC
TRBJ1-5	TRBV20-1	-	-	CSARDRRGDIQPQHF	TGCAGTGCTAGAGATAGAAGGGGGGATATTCAGCCCCAGCATTTT
TRBJ2-7	TRBV20-1	TRBD1	-	CSARGEGQGAGIIYEQYF	TGCAGTGCTAGGGGCGAAGGACAGGGGGCGGGTATCATCTACGAGCAGTACTTC
TRBJ2-7	TRBV4-1	-	-	CASSQDPVTYEQYF	TGCGCCAGCAGCCAAGATCCCGTTACCTACGAGCAGTACTTC
TRBJ2-7	TRBV9	-	-	CASSGEDQGPPNEQYF	TGTGCCAGCTCGGGAGAAGATCAGGGGCCCCCCAACGAGCAGTACTTC
TRBJ1-2	TRBV9	-	-	CASSVGEPNYGYTF	TGTGCCAGCAGCGTAGGCGAACCCAACTATGGCTACACCTTC
TRBJ2-1	TRBV10-3	TRBD1	once	CAIRTGTGDLYNEQIF	TGTGCCATCAGGACCGGGACAGGGGATCTCTACAATGAGCAGATCTTC
TRBJ2-1	TRBV15	TRBD2	-	CATSRVVSGRRNEQFF	TGTGCCACCAGCAGAGTCGTTAGCGGGAGAAGGAATGAGCAGTTCTTC
TRBJ2-7	TRBV7-6	-	-	CASSLETGSGGLRSEQYF	TGTGCCAGCAGCTTAGAGACAGGCTCTGGCGGTTTGAGGTCCGAGCAGTACTTC
TRBJ1-2	TRBV10-3	-	few	CAISESSEPGYTF	TGTGCCATCAGTGAGTCGAGCGAGCCTGGCTACACCTTC
TRBJ2-3	TRBV15	-	-	CATRWDFGTDTQYF	TGTGCCACCCGCTGGGACTTCGGCACAGATACGCAGTATTTT
TRBJ1-2	TRBV29-1	-	once	CSVEDGGRSYYGYTF	TGCAGCGTTGAAGATGGGGGCAGGTCCTACTATGGCTACACCTTC
TRBJ1-5	TRBV12-3/TRBV12-4	-	-	CASRLRGLANQPQHF	TGTGCCAGCAGGTTAAGGGGACTGGCGAATCAGCCCCAGCATTTT
TRBJ1-2	TRBV7-9	-	-	CASSLAPVEDKGYGYTF	TGTGCCAGCAGCTTAGCGCCCGTCGAGGACAAGGGCTATGGCTACACCTTC
TRBJ2-1	TRBV14	-	-	CASSQYGEQFF	TGTGCCAGCAGCCAATACGGTGAGCAGTTCTTC
TRBJ1-5	TRBV7-2	-	-	CASSLRQAWGSNQPQHF	TGTGCCAGCAGCTTAAGACAGGCGTGGGGAAGCAATCAGCCCCAGCATTTT
TRBJ2-1	TRBV27	TRBD2	-	CASSLTLAGGWNEQFF	TGTGCCAGCAGTTTAACGCTAGCGGGAGGTTGGAATGAGCAGTTCTTC
TRBJ2-7	TRBV20-1	TRBD2	few	CSARGGSGGQNEQYF	TGCAGTGCTAGAGGGGGTAGCGGGGGGCAGAACGAGCAGTACTTC
TRBJ2-7	TRBV13	TRBD1	-	CTSSLRMTGPPYEQYF	TGTACCAGCAGCTTACGGATGACAGGGCCCCCCTACGAGCAGTACTTC
TRBJ2-7	TRBV12-3/TRBV12-4	TRBD2	-	CASSSLGEGGPPYYEQYF	TGTGCCAGCAGTTCGCTCGGGGAGGGAGGGCCCCCCTACTACGAGCAGTACTTC
TRBJ2-1	TRBV10-3	TRBD2	-	CAISTLAGTTGTEQFF	TGTGCCATCAGTACCCTAGCGGGAACCACCGGCACTGAGCAGTTCTTC
TRBJ2-7	TRBV12-3/TRBV12-4	-	-	CASRLGVEQYF	TGTGCCAGCAGGTTGGGGGTCGAGCAGTACTTC
TRBJ1-5	TRBV24-1	-	-	CATSDSRDGQPQHF	TGTGCCACCAGTGATTCCAGGGATGGCCAGCCCCAGCATTTT
TRBJ1-6	TRBV3-1	-	-	CANSHGDSPLHF	TGTGCCAACAGCCACGGGGATTCACCCCTCCACTTT
TRBJ2-7	TRBV12-3/TRBV12-4	TRBD1	few	CASSSYRGYEQYF	TGTGCCAGCAGTTCCTACAGGGGGTACGAGCAGTACTTC
TRBJ2-5	TRBV5-1	-	-	CASQGVNQETQYF	TGCGCAAGTCAGGGAGTAAACCAAGAGACCCAGTACTTC
TRBJ2-7	TRBV29-1	-	few	CSVAGWAEPYEQYF	TGCAGCGTCGCGGGGTGGGCGGAGCCCTACGAGCAGTACTTC
TRBJ2-5	TRBV29-1	-	-	CSVVGLVETQYF	TGCAGCGTTGTAGGCCTAGTGGAGACCCAGTACTTC
TRBJ2-3	TRBV20-1	-	few	CSASGTASSTDTQYF	TGCAGTGCTAGTGGGACGGCTTCTAGCACAGATACGCAGTATTTT
TRBJ1-1	TRBV2	-	-	CASSEAGPQMNTEAFF	TGTGCCAGCAGTGAAGCAGGACCTCAGATGAACACTGAAGCTTTCTTT
TRBJ2-7	TRBV12-3/TRBV12-4	-	once	CASSSGSLLDEQYF	TGTGCCAGCAGTTCTGGATCGCTACTCGACGAGCAGTACTTC
TRBJ2-7	TRBV7-9	TRBD1	once	CASSSMGQGASYEQYF	TGTGCCAGCAGCTCCATGGGGCAGGGGGCTTCCTACGAGCAGTACTTC
TRBJ2-7	TRBV10-3	-	-	CAISERREPTYEQYF	TGTGCCATCAGTGAGAGGCGAGAACCTACCTACGAGCAGTACTTC
TRBJ2-7	TRBV15	-	-	CATRALRGINEQYF	TGTGCCACCAGAGCCCTGCGGGGCATCAATGAGCAGTACTTC
TRBJ1-4	TRBV3-1	-	few	CASSQRVSVNEKLFF	TGTGCCAGCAGCCAAAGGGTGAGCGTCAATGAAAAACTGTTTTTT
TRBJ2-3	TRBV2	-	once	CASSAQEDTQYF	TGTGCCAGCAGCGCCCAGGAAGATACGCAGTATTTT
TRBJ2-4	TRBV25-1	TRBD1	-	CASSTFSPRGPDKNIQYF	TGTGCCAGCAGTACATTCAGCCCTAGGGGGCCTGACAAAAACATTCAGTACTTC
TRBJ2-7	TRBV3-1	TRBD1	-	CASSQPGQGSGEQYF	TGTGCCAGCAGCCAACCCGGACAGGGAAGCGGCGAGCAGTACTTC
TRBJ2-7	TRBV4-1	TRBD2	few	CASSQEWAGGYYEQYF	TGCGCCAGCAGCCAAGAGTGGGCGGGAGGGTACTACGAGCAGTACTTC
TRBJ1-2	TRBV28	TRBD1	-	CASLDAGTGRTNYGYTF	TGTGCCAGCCTAGACGCCGGGACAGGGAGGACCAACTATGGCTACACCTTC
TRBJ2-3	TRBV10-1	-	few	CASGRSTDTQYF	TGCGCCAGCGGGCGGAGCACAGATACGCAGTATTTT
TRBJ1-2	TRBV4-1	TRBD1	few	CASSLRDRGYYGYTF	TGCGCCAGCAGCCTCCGGGACAGGGGATACTATGGCTACACCTTC